One and the same sample provided the 25 T cell receptor beta chains below, sequenced in a study of T cell responses to AZD1222 COVID-19 vaccine. The table came from immunoSEQ multiplex PCR; TCRdb's copy has only in-frame clones and leaves some out. Counted here are approximately 150,000 clones, about 89% occurring once; the ten biggest clones make up around 6.9%. Sequenced material: peripheral blood, taken 28 days after the second dose of the MenACWY control vaccine. These TCRs come from an adult who received the MenACWY meningococcal vaccine as a control.

The chain combines TRBV28 with TRBJ2-3; 10 bases match TRBD1. This CDR3 spans 18 amino acids. The germline V gene has CDR1 MDHEN and CDR2 SYDVKM. With V trimmed by 3 bases and J by 2 bases, 11 bases remained unmatched. CDR3 bases: TGTGCCAGCAGTTTGGGGACACCGACAGGGGGCTTCACAGATACGCAGTATTTT. This translates into CASSLGTPTGGFTDTQYF. The full variable domain, rest sourced from reference TRBV28 and TRBJ2-3, is DVKVTQSSRYLVKRTGEKVFLECVQDMDHENMFWYRQDPGLGLRLIYFSYDVKMKEKGDIPEGYSVSREKKERFSLILESASTNQTSMYLCASSLGTPTGGFTDTQYFGPGTRLTVL.

The chain recombines TRBV5-4 with TRBJ2-3; TRBD1 aligns across 8 bases. Germline-derived CDR1 and CDR2 are SGHNT and YYREEE (reference sequence). V lost 5 bases to trimming and J lost 3 bases; unmatched junction nucleotides: 8. The CDR3 is 15 amino acids. CDR3 sequence reads: CASRLQGGRTDTQYF. In nucleotides, the CDR3 is TGTGCCAGCAGACTACAGGGGGGAAGAACAGATACGCAGTATTTT.

This chain connects TRBV6-1 to TRBJ1-1; D not certain. Trimming pared 3 bases from V and 5 bases from J, leaving 10 bases between. Germline V gene data show CDR1 as MNHNS and CDR2 as SASEGT. There are 13 residues in the CDR3. The CDR3 DNA is TGTGCCAGCAGTGATCCAGGATATACTGAAGCTTTCTTT. As protein: CASSDPGYTEAFF.

The chain is built from TRBV18 and TRBJ2-1, with 9 bases that match TRBD2. With V trimmed by 0 bases and J by 9 bases, 9 bases remained unmatched. Germline CDR1 and CDR2: KGHSH and LQKENI. The CDR3 sequence is 16 residues long. DNA of the CDR3: TGTGCCAGCTCACCACCGCCTAGCGGGGTCTTTTTTGAGCAGTTCTTC. This sequence encodes CASSPPPSGVFFEQFF. Looking up the rest from reference TRBV18 and TRBJ2-1 gives the full variable domain: NAGVMQNPRHLVRRRGQEARLRCSPMKGHSHVYWYRQLPEEGLKFMVYLQKENIIDESGMPKERFSAEFPKEGPSILRIQQVVRGDSAAYFCASSPPPSGVFFEQFFGPGTRLTVL.

This clone was detected only a few times. The chain uses TRBV5-5 and TRBJ2-3; D gene ambiguous. This CDR3 region has 14 residues. Trimming took off 4 bases at V and 1 base at J, with 10 bases between the two ends. Germline V gene sequence: CDR1 SGHKS, CDR2 YYEKEE (reference sequence). DNA of the CDR3: TGTGCCAGCAGCACCCCGGCGGGCACAGATACGCAGTATTTT. It translates to CASSTPAGTDTQYF.

This clone was seen a few times. V gene TRBV28 combines with J gene TRBJ1-5; tentatively, D is TRBD1 (6 bases). Germline CDR1 and CDR2: MDHEN and SYDVKM. This CDR3 comprises 14 residues. V lost 6 bases and J 7 bases, leaving 16 bases between the germline ends. The DNA for the CDR3 is TGTGCCAGCAGCGTGGGGGGGGCAAGCCAGCCCCAGCATTTT. As protein: CASSVGGASQPQHF.

The rearrangement uses TRBV7-8 and TRBJ2-5; 8 nucleotides line up with TRBD1. Germline CDR1 reads SGHVS; CDR2 reads FQNEAQ. The V segment lost 3 bases and the J segment 3 bases; nucleotides outside the gene matches: 3. This CDR3 has 14 residues. The CDR3 sequence is CASSFGQGEETQYF. CDR3 DNA: TGTGCCAGCAGCTTCGGACAGGGCGAAGAGACCCAGTACTTC.

CDR3 protein: CASSRGRGAFF. The CDR3 bases are TGTGCCAGCAGCAGGGGGCGAGGGGCTTTCTTT. The V call is TRBV28, the J call TRBJ1-1, with TRBD1 matching over 8 bases. V trimming: 6 bases; J trimming: 11 bases; junction bases outside the gene matches: 5. This CDR3 is 11 amino acids long. CDR1 is MDHEN and CDR2 is SYDVKM in the germline V gene.

J is TRBJ2-2 and V is TRBV18; the D call may be TRBD1 or TRBD2 (5 bases each). The length of the CDR3 is 17 residues. V dropped 0 bases and J dropped 3 bases, with 14 bases sitting between them. Germline V gives CDR1 KGHSH, CDR2 LQKENI. The CDR3 nucleotides are TGTGCCAGCTCACCACCCGGGACGGCGCGGGACACCGGGGAGCTGTTTTTT. Its protein is CASSPPGTARDTGELFF.

The J gene is TRBJ2-6, the V gene TRBV9, with no clear D. CDR1 is SGDLS and CDR2 is YYNGEE in the germline V gene. V was pared by 0 bases and J by 0 bases, with 10 bases between. The CDR3 has 17 amino acids. The DNA of the CDR3 is TGTGCCAGCAGCGTAGTGCCCTCCAACTCTGGGGCCAACGTCCTGACTTTC. Its protein is CASSVVPSNSGANVLTF.

This clone was seen once. The rearrangement links TRBV10-3 to TRBJ1-6, with D unclear. The CDR3 extends over 14 amino acids. Trimming cost V 10 bases and J 8 bases, with 18 bases left between them. Looked up from germline, CDR1 is ENHRY and CDR2 is SYGVKD. The CDR3 loop is CATAPDGRHSPLHF. The CDR3 coding sequence is TGTGCCACAGCCCCGGACGGGCGGCATTCACCCCTCCACTTT.

J is TRBJ1-2 and V is TRBV24-1; no clear D. The CDR3 spans 14 residues. CDR1 and CDR2 (germline): KGHDR, SFDVKD. V was shortened by 1 base and J by 2 bases, with 7 bases between the two germline ends. For the CDR3, the DNA is TGTGCCACCAGTGATTTCGGAGTGAACTATGGCTACACCTTC. Encoded protein: CATSDFGVNYGYTF.

This clone has a single count. The chain has TRBV28 and TRBJ1-4; D unclear. Trimming took off 4 bases at V and 2 bases at J, with 5 bases between the two ends. Looked up from germline, CDR1 is MDHEN and CDR2 is SYDVKM. The CDR3 totals 13 residues. The CDR3 protein is CASSSGTNEKLFF. The CDR3 DNA follows: TGTGCCAGCAGTTCCGGGACTAATGAAAAACTGTTTTTT.

The chain joins TRBV7-2 to TRBJ2-5; 7 bases fit TRBD2. CDR3 size: 14 residues. J lost 4 bases, V lost 5 bases, and 7 bases had no gene match. Germline lookup yields CDR1 SGHTA and CDR2 FQGNSA. The DNA for the CDR3 is TGTGCCAGCAGCGACGCTAGCGGTGGAGAGACCCAGTACTTC. Protein: CASSDASGGETQYF. Based on the CDR3 plus reference TRBV7-2 and TRBJ2-5, the full variable domain is GAGVSQSPSNKVTEKGKDVELRCDPISGHTALYWYRQSLGQGLEFLIYFQGNSAPDKSGLPSDRFSAERTGGSVSTLTIQRTQQEDSAVYLCASSDASGGETQYFGPGTRLLVL.

The rearrangement joins TRBV6-5 to TRBJ1-5, with D uncertain. CDR1 is MNHEY, CDR2 SVGAGI, per germline. With 8 bases removed from V and 2 bases from J, the gap between germline ends came to 10 bases. The CDR3 has 13 residues. Written as DNA, the CDR3 is TGTGCCAGCCCTACTTGGGGCAATCAGCCCCAGCATTTT. Translating it yields CASPTWGNQPQHF.

The chain carries TRBV10-3 and TRBJ1-1, with D perhaps matching TRBD1 (6 bases). V was cut by 10 bases and J by 1 base, with 13 bases left in between. This CDR3 has 13 amino acids. The germline V gene encodes CDR1 ENHRY and CDR2 SYGVKD. CDR3 amino acids: CANRDNQNTEAFF. The CDR3 DNA sequence: TGTGCCAACAGGGACAACCAGAACACTGAAGCTTTCTTT.

V usage is TRBV14 and J usage is TRBJ1-6; no clear D. This CDR3 has 14 residues. CDR1 SGHDN and CDR2 FVKESK come from the germline V gene. The V end lost 1 base, the J end lost 9 bases, and 10 bases lay between the germline ends. The CDR3 DNA is TGTGCCAGCAGCCAAGTTGGGGTTAGTTCACCCCTCCACTTT. Its protein is CASSQVGVSSPLHF.

This clone was seen only once. The chain has TRBV5-1 and TRBJ2-2; 8 bases align to TRBD1. The V and J ends lost 5 bases and 3 bases, in that order; junction bases with no gene match: 6. The CDR3 consists of 15 residues. The germline gives CDR1 SGHRS, CDR2 YFSETQ. The chain's CDR3 is CASRAGTGDTGELFF. The DNA of the CDR3 is TGCGCCAGCAGGGCTGGGACAGGAGACACCGGGGAGCTGTTTTTT.

This rearrangement joins TRBV6-5 to TRBJ2-5; 8 nucleotides match TRBD2. The CDR3 has 14 amino acids. Unmatched junction bases numbered 6, after V lost 7 bases and J lost 2 bases. CDR1 MNHEY and CDR2 SVGAGI come from the germline V gene. The CDR3 loop reads CASTAIAGQETQYF. The CDR3 coding sequence is TGTGCCAGCACGGCAATAGCGGGACAAGAGACCCAGTACTTC.

The chain joins TRBV5-5 to TRBJ2-3; TRBD1 is a possible D gene (6 bases). Germline CDR1 reads SGHKS; CDR2 reads YYEKEE (reference sequence). Trimming took 2 bases from V and 2 from J, leaving 18 bases between them. CDR3 length: 17 residues. CDR3 residues: CASSFQTGFRLTDTQYF. The CDR3 coding sequence is TGTGCCAGCAGCTTTCAAACAGGGTTCCGCCTCACAGATACGCAGTATTTT. The whole variable domain, filled in from reference TRBV5-5 and TRBJ2-3, reads DAGVTQSPTHLIKTRGQQVTLRCSPISGHKSVSWYQQVLGQGPQFIFQYYEKEERGRGNFPDRFSARQFPNYSSELNVNALLLGDSALYLCASSFQTGFRLTDTQYFGPGTRLTVL.

The chain uses TRBV6-5 and TRBJ1-5; D not certain. V lost 6 bases, J lost 1 base, and 13 bases lay in between. Per germline, CDR1 MNHEY and CDR2 SVGAGI. The CDR3 length is 15 residues. CDR3 bases: TGTGCCAGCAGGCGGTGGATCGGGAGCAATCAGCCCCAGCATTTT. This translates into CASRRWIGSNQPQHF.

V usage is TRBV6-4 and J usage is TRBJ1-5; no definite D call. CDR1 is MRHNA, CDR2 SNTAGT, per germline. The CDR3 runs to 13 residues. V dropped 6 bases and J dropped 4 bases, with 10 bases sitting between them. The CDR3 DNA reads TGTGCCAGCAGGGCGGATCTAAATCAGCCCCAGCATTTT. It yields the protein CASRADLNQPQHF.

This chain joins TRBV19 and TRBJ2-3; TRBD2 might be the D (6 bases). The germline V gene has CDR1 LNHDA and CDR2 SQIVND (reference sequence). This CDR3 contains 15 residues. Trimming left V 3 bases short and J 0 bases short, with 10 bases between. This chain's CDR3 is CASSIGAGSTDTQYF. CDR3 coding DNA: TGTGCCAGTAGTATTGGCGCGGGAAGCACAGATACGCAGTATTTT.

This clone was recorded once. In DNA, the CDR3 is TGTGCCGGGGGGCCAAGACAGGATTGGAATGAGCAGTTCTTC. It translates to CAGGPRQDWNEQFF. The V call is TRBV11-3, the J call TRBJ2-1; either TRBD1 or TRBD2 may fit D (6 bases each). Per germline, CDR1 SGHNT and CDR2 YENEEA. The germline V and J ends were trimmed by 11 bases and 7 bases, with 21 bases remaining between them. The CDR3 spans 14 residues.

This rearrangement joins TRBV3-1 (or the pseudogene TRBV3-2) to TRBJ2-6, with D maybe TRBD2 (6 bases). V was cut by 1 base and J by 0 bases, with 13 bases left in between. The germline gives CDR1 LGHDT, CDR2 YNNKEL (reference sequence). This CDR3 region has 18 residues. The DNA of the CDR3 is TGTGCCAGCAGCCAAGTGGAGGGGAGACCCTCTGGGGCCAACGTCCTGACTTTC. This gives the protein CASSQVEGRPSGANVLTF.